This TCR beta chain was identified in a study of shared clonotypes between healthy human individuals. Study-level background: The cohort had a couple of women and a few men, ages 18 to 49. The study, taken as a whole, reports: Non-shared clonotypes were found to have lower generation probabilities than the clonotypes that were shared by all four of the sorted-subset donors.

Per the germline V gene, CDR1 is MNHNS and CDR2 is SASEGT. The CDR3 loop spans 16 amino acids. The ends lost 4 bases at V and 7 bases at J; junction bases unmatched: 10. A CD45RA+ naive subset and a CD45RA-negative memory subset were split from CD4+ cells. In regard to this clone: Antigen: not known.

At a deep level, the assay was run. Clones were sequenced by immunoSEQ multiplex PCR, and TCRdb holds only the in-frame ones, with some missing. The sample includes 1,500,000 or so clones, around 97% of them seen just once. The sequence was obtained from a man aged 25-45 years in good health. The sequencing sample was made of naive CD4+ T cells sorted from blood. Subset denoted: CD45RA+ positively selected. The chain combines TRBV6-1 with TRBJ2-1; TRBD2 aligns across 10 bases. CDR3 DNA: TGTGCCAGCAGTGGATGGCCTAGCGGGAGTGGGAATGAGCAGTTCTTC. Translation gives CASSGWPSGSGNEQFF.